One sample yielded the 19 T cell receptor beta chains listed below, sequenced in a study of CD8 T cells in Susac syndrome. Reverse transcription used about 0.45 to 1 ug RNA and random hexamers. TCRdb re-analysed the immunoSEQ multiplex PCR reads in MiXCR, keeping a single row per CDR3 protein. The sample records 95,000 to 150,000 distinct CDR3 sequences, about 93% being singletons. Sequenced material: CD8+ T cells from PBMCs. All receptors come from a human donor with Susac syndrome.

The chain is built from TRBV12-3 or TRBV12-4 and TRBJ1-6; D call uncertain. The V end was cut by 3 bases, the J end by 4 bases, with 4 bases between. The CDR3 is 13 amino acids. CDR3 in DNA: TGTGCCAGCAGTTTTATGTATAATTCACCCCTCCACTTT. As protein: CASSFMYNSPLHF.

V usage is TRBV27 and J usage is TRBJ2-3; D is unclear. V was shortened by 2 bases and J by 1 base, with 4 bases between the two germline ends. The CDR3 contains 13 residues. Germline lookup yields CDR1 MNHEY and CDR2 SMNVEV (reference sequence). CDR3 coding DNA: TGTGCCAGCAGTTTAACAGGCACAGATACGCAGTATTTT. Its protein product is CASSLTGTDTQYF.

The V call is TRBV30, the J call TRBJ2-1; D call uncertain. Germline-derived CDR1 and CDR2 are GTSNPN and SVGIG (reference sequence). This CDR3 spans 14 amino acids. V was shortened by 5 bases and J by 0 bases, with 11 bases between the two germline ends. The CDR3, as DNA: TGTGCCTGGGTTTTCAAGAGCTCCTACAATGAGCAGTTCTTC. This codes for CAWVFKSSYNEQFF.

This sequence joins TRBV4-1 and TRBJ2-1, with 7 bases fitting TRBD1. CDR1 is MGHRA, CDR2 YSYEKL, per germline. This CDR3 region has 16 residues. V lost 1 base and J lost 4; bases outside the gene matches: 7. The DNA for the CDR3 is TGCGCCAGCAGCCAAGGATCCGGGACAGCGTACAATGAGCAGTTCTTC. Translation: CASSQGSGTAYNEQFF.

This clonotype was picked up a small number of times. This sequence joins TRBV12-3 or TRBV12-4 and TRBJ2-3; no firm D call. Deletions cut 3 bases from V and 0 bases from J, with 7 bases between. The CDR3 contains 14 residues. CDR3 region: CASSFGPSTDTQYF. CDR3 coding DNA: TGTGCCAGCAGTTTTGGGCCTAGCACAGATACGCAGTATTTT.

This chain connects TRBV7-6 to TRBJ1-1; D might be TRBD1 (5 bases). The CDR3 runs 13 residues. Between the trimmed V and J ends, which lost 5 bases and 11 bases, there was a span of 18 bases. From germline, CDR1 is SGHVS and CDR2 FNYEAQ. The CDR3, as DNA: TGTGCCAGCAGCCCCGGTGTGAGGGGTTCGGCTTTCTTT. Translated: CASSPGVRGSAFF. Looking up the rest from reference TRBV7-6 and TRBJ1-1 gives the full variable domain: GAGVSQSPRYKVTKRGQDVALRCDPISGHVSLYWYRQALGQGPEFLTYFNYEAQQDKSGLPNDRFSAERPEGSISTLTIQRTEQRDSAMYRCASSPGVRGSAFFGQGTRLTVV.

J is TRBJ2-7 and V is TRBV11-1; either TRBD1 or TRBD2 may fit D (5 bases each). V lost 5 bases to trimming and J lost 0 bases, with 14 bases between them. CDR3 length equals 15 residues. Germline CDR1 SGHAT, CDR2 FQDESV (reference sequence). DNA for the CDR3: TGTGCCAGCAGCCCCGGGTGGGGGAGCTCCTACGAGCAGTACTTC. It encodes CASSPGWGSSYEQYF.

The rearrangement joins TRBV6-5 to TRBJ1-1; unclear D gene. Germline V CDR1 and CDR2: MNHEY, SVGAGI. The CDR3 has 15 residues. V gave up 5 bases and J gave up 4 bases, with 17 bases separating them. The CDR3 is CASSPSGGGSTEAFF. CDR3 nucleotide sequence: TGTGCCAGCAGTCCGAGTGGAGGTGGAAGCACTGAAGCTTTCTTT.

The chain couples TRBV29-1 to TRBJ2-5, with TRBD1 matching 8 bases. J gave up 5 bases and V 6 bases, and 5 bases lay outside the gene matches. The CDR3 consists of 12 residues. Germline V gene lookup returns CDR1 SQVTM and CDR2 ANQGSEA. The CDR3, as DNA: TGCAGCGTGACAGGGGAGTGGGAGACCCAGTACTTC. Residues: CSVTGEWETQYF. Looking up the rest from reference TRBV29-1 and TRBJ2-5 gives the full variable domain: SAVISQKPSRDICQRGTSLTIQCQVDSQVTMMFWYRQQPGQSLTLIATANQGSEATYESGFVIDKFPISRPNLTFSTLTVSNMSPEDSSIYLCSVTGEWETQYFGPGTRLLVL.

V and J are TRBV27 and TRBJ1-1, with 9 bases that match TRBD1. Trimming at V came to 3 bases and at J to 3 bases, leaving 11 bases not matched to a gene. The germline V gene has CDR1 MNHEY and CDR2 SMNVEV (reference sequence). The CDR3 sequence is 17 residues long. CDR3 amino acids: CASSFRGQGTIYTEAFF. The CDR3 DNA follows: TGTGCCAGCAGTTTTCGTGGACAGGGGACAATTTACACTGAAGCTTTCTTT.

The rearrangement uses TRBV11-2 and TRBJ2-1; possibly TRBD1 for D (6 bases). Germline assignment: CDR1 SGHAT and CDR2 FQNNGV. The CDR3 spans 17 residues. Trimming removed 5 bases at V and 4 bases at J, with 21 bases between. CDR3 coding DNA: TGTGCCAGCAGCGAAACGTCCGGGGCAGGGGTTTACAATGAGCAGTTCTTC. Its translation: CASSETSGAGVYNEQFF.

J is TRBJ2-7 and V is TRBV7-9; TRBD2 aligns across 7 bases. The CDR3 spans 15 residues. Germline CDR1 reads SEHNR; CDR2 reads FQNEAQ (reference sequence). V gave up 1 base and J gave up 1 base; unmatched junction bases: 4. CDR3 residues: CASSLEFSGSYEQYF. For the CDR3, the DNA is TGTGCCAGCAGCTTAGAGTTTAGCGGGTCCTACGAGCAGTACTTC.

This chain connects TRBV18 to TRBJ2-7; tentatively, D is TRBD1 (5 bases). Deletions cut 2 bases from V and 6 bases from J, with 14 bases between. CDR1 and CDR2 from the germline V gene are KGHSH and LQKENI. The CDR3 totals 14 residues. The CDR3 DNA follows: TGTGCCAGCTCACCAGGGTACCAGGGCAGCGAGCAGTACTTC. Translated, it gives CASSPGYQGSEQYF.

This chain links TRBV15 with TRBJ2-3; 8 bases agree with TRBD1. V lost 6 bases and J lost 0; bases outside the gene matches: 8. The germline gives CDR1 LNHNV, CDR2 YYDKDF (reference sequence). This CDR3 is 16 amino acids long. In nucleotides, the CDR3 is TGTGCCACCAGTCTTACGGGACAGGTTAGCACAGATACGCAGTATTTT. Encoded protein: CATSLTGQVSTDTQYF.

The chain has TRBV13 and TRBJ2-7; D tentatively reads TRBD1 or TRBD2 (5 bases each). The germline CDR1 and CDR2 sequences are PRHDT and FYEKMQ (reference sequence). The V and J ends lost 5 bases and 2 bases respectively, with 13 bases between them. This CDR3 has 14 residues. As DNA, the CDR3 is TGTGCCAGCAGCCCAGGGAGTTTTACCTACGAGCAGTACTTC. Amino acids: CASSPGSFTYEQYF.

In its sample, this clonotype was seen once. This chain links TRBV5-1 with TRBJ1-2; D is undetermined. The CDR3 covers 13 residues. CDR1 is SGHRS, CDR2 YFSETQ, per germline. V was clipped by 4 bases and J by 1 base, with 8 bases between them. CDR3 region: CASSGISNYGYTF. Written as DNA, the CDR3 is TGCGCCAGCAGCGGAATCAGTAACTATGGCTACACCTTC.

V and J are TRBV19 and TRBJ2-7; possible D gene TRBD1, 5 bases. The CDR3 is 14 residues long. Deletions cut 5 bases from V and 5 bases from J, with 16 bases between. Germline lookup yields CDR1 LNHDA and CDR2 SQIVND (reference sequence). Here the CDR3 reads CASSWGNTKDEQYF. DNA for the CDR3: TGTGCCAGTAGTTGGGGCAACACGAAGGACGAGCAGTACTTC.

The chain joins TRBV29-1 to TRBJ2-7; the match to TRBD2 covers 9 bases. The CDR3 is 15 amino acids. J lost 2 bases, V lost 0 bases, and 5 bases had no gene match. CDR1 and CDR2 (germline): SQVTM, ANQGSEA. DNA of the CDR3: TGCAGCGTTGAAGAAAGCGGGGGGACAACCTACGAGCAGTACTTC. Translated, it gives CSVEESGGTTYEQYF.

The genes are TRBV9 and TRBJ2-1, with D perhaps being TRBD1 or TRBD2 (5 bases each). This CDR3 is 13 amino acids long. V lost 0 bases to trimming and J lost 9 bases, with 10 bases between them. The V gene's germline CDR1 is SGDLS and CDR2 YYNGEE. CDR3: CASSVDGAGEQFF. DNA for the CDR3: TGTGCCAGCAGCGTAGACGGGGCGGGTGAGCAGTTCTTC.